Sequencing of this TCR beta chain was carried out in a study of T cells in Graves' hyperthyroidism and ophthalmopathy. RNA transcripts served as the template for amplifying TCR beta CDR3 regions. An initial round of RT-PCR targeting the TCR CDR3 relied on the HTBI primer set. One entry per CDR3 protein results from TCRdb running MiXCR on the multiplex PCR reads. The sample records around 800,000 distinct CDR3 sequences, roughly 40% being singletons. PBMCs were obtained from 7.5 to 10 ml fresh peripheral blood. The germline V and J ends were trimmed by 5 bases and 1 base, with 6 bases remaining between them. The CDR3 has 13 amino acids. The germline CDR1 and CDR2 sequences are MNHEY and SMNVEV (reference sequence).

The source material was blood. The origin of this receptor is a man younger than 30 with Graves' hyperthyroidism. The rearrangement links TRBV27 to TRBJ1-5; D remains unclear. CDR3 sequence reads: CASSTRSNQPQHF. The CDR3 DNA is TGTGCCAGCAGTACTCGAAGCAATCAGCCCCAGCATTTT.